These 14 T cell receptor beta chains were sequenced from one sample in a study of CD8 T cells in Susac syndrome. After extraction with the RNeasy kit, roughly 0.45 to 1 ug of the RNA was reverse transcribed using random hexamers. TCRdb used MiXCR to reprocess the immunoSEQ multiplex PCR reads, holding one entry per CDR3 protein. In the table there are a few hundred thousand distinct CDR3 sequences, about 95% of which are singletons. Sequences were obtained from CD4+ T cells from PBMCs. These receptors came from a human donor with multiple sclerosis.

The J gene is TRBJ1-5, the V gene TRBV29-1, with D perhaps TRBD1 (6 bases). The CDR3 covers 13 residues. V was shortened by 5 bases and J by 7 bases, with 15 bases between the two germline ends. Germline CDR1 and CDR2: SQVTM and ANQGSEA. CDR3 amino acids: CSVSQGGGQPQHF. Here the CDR3 DNA reads TGCAGCGTTTCACAGGGAGGAGGACAGCCCCAGCATTTT.

J is TRBJ1-5 and V is TRBV5-4; D gene uncertain. Germline assignment: CDR1 SGHNT and CDR2 YYREEE (reference sequence). V dropped 4 bases and J dropped 3 bases, with 11 bases sitting between them. CDR3 length: 14 residues. This CDR3 is CASSADRSNQPQHF. In DNA, the CDR3 is TGTGCCAGCAGCGCGGACCGTTCCAATCAGCCCCAGCATTTT.

The gene calls are TRBV12-5 and TRBJ2-4; TRBD1 is a possible D gene (6 bases). The CDR3 runs 15 residues. Trimming shortened V by 2 bases and J by 1 base, and 9 bases separated the two germline ends. Per the germline V gene, CDR1 is LGHNT and CDR2 is FRNRAP. CDR3 residues: CASGLTGLAKNIQYF. The CDR3 DNA sequence: TGTGCTAGTGGTTTGACAGGGTTGGCCAAAAACATTCAGTACTTC.

For the CDR3, the DNA is TGTGCCAGCAGCCACCGACTAGCGGGGGGGAACTACAATGAGCAGTTCTTC. Encoded protein: CASSHRLAGGNYNEQFF. This rearrangement joins TRBV3-1 to TRBJ2-1; 14 nucleotides match TRBD2. The V segment lost 3 bases and the J segment 3 bases; nucleotides outside the gene matches: 4. The CDR3 length is 17 residues. Germline CDR1 reads LGHDT; CDR2 reads YNNKEL (reference sequence).

The rearrangement joins TRBV5-1 to TRBJ2-5; D gene unclear. Deletions cut 0 bases from V and 3 bases from J, with 9 bases between. There are 14 residues in the CDR3. Germline lookup yields CDR1 SGHRS and CDR2 YFSETQ. In DNA form, the CDR3 reads TGCGCCAGCAGCTTGGATAGTGTCGAAGAGACCCAGTACTTC. It specifies CASSLDSVEETQYF. Full variable domain (remainder filled in from reference TRBV5-1 and TRBJ2-5): KAGVTQTPRYLIKTRGQQVTLSCSPISGHRSVSWYQQTPGQGLQFLFEYFSETQRNKGNFPGRFSGRQFSNSRSEMNVSTLELGDSALYLCASSLDSVEETQYFGPGTRLLVL.

The chain uses TRBV3-1 and TRBJ2-6; the match to TRBD1 covers 7 bases. After removal of 5 bases from V and 0 bases from J, the junction contained 7 bases not matched to a gene. The CDR3 totals 17 residues. In germline, CDR1 is LGHDT, CDR2 YNNKEL (reference sequence). Written as DNA, the CDR3 is TGTGCCAGCAGCTTGCGGACAGGTCGCTCTGGGGCCAACGTCCTGACTTTC. Amino acids: CASSLRTGRSGANVLTF.

The chain couples TRBV12-3 or TRBV12-4 to TRBJ1-5; 7 bases are shared with TRBD1. CDR3 length equals 13 residues. V lost 10 bases and J lost 4; bases outside the gene matches: 7. CDR3 in amino acids: CATKTGTNQPQHF. The CDR3 DNA follows: TGTGCCACCAAGACAGGGACAAATCAGCCCCAGCATTTT.

The V and J genes are TRBV7-8 and TRBJ2-7; the D gene could be TRBD1 or TRBD2 (6 bases each). The CDR3 runs 14 residues. The germline V gene has CDR1 SGHVS and CDR2 FQNEAQ. The germline V and J ends were trimmed by 4 bases and 7 bases, with 17 bases remaining between them. CDR3 protein: CASSSWGAAGEQYV. CDR3 coding DNA: TGTGCCAGCAGCTCCTGGGGGGCGGCGGGTGAGCAGTACGTC.

The CDR3 sequence is CATSRDERGGNEQYF. Written as DNA, the CDR3 is TGTGCCACCAGCAGAGATGAAAGGGGCGGGAACGAGCAGTACTTC. V usage is TRBV15 and J usage is TRBJ2-7; D possibly corresponds to TRBD2 (6 bases). This CDR3 comprises 15 residues. Germline V gene sequence: CDR1 LNHNV, CDR2 YYDKDF (reference sequence). The V end lost 0 bases, the J end lost 5 bases, and 14 bases lay between the germline ends.

The genes are TRBV3-1 and TRBJ2-1; D call uncertain. V lost 5 bases to trimming and J lost 0 bases, with 14 bases between them. The CDR3 contains 16 residues. The germline CDR1 and CDR2 sequences are LGHDT and YNNKEL (reference sequence). Here the CDR3 reads CASSKGQSSSYNEQFF. CDR3 in DNA: TGTGCCAGCAGCAAAGGGCAGTCCAGCTCCTACAATGAGCAGTTCTTC.

The genes are TRBV20-1 and TRBJ2-3; D is perhaps TRBD1 (6 bases). The CDR3 is made up of 16 amino acids. The V gene lost 5 bases and the J gene lost 5 bases, with 23 bases spanning the gap. The germline gives CDR1 DFQATT, CDR2 SNEGSKA (reference sequence). The CDR3 loop reads CSAEGDGVYLGDTQYF. The CDR3, as DNA: TGCAGTGCTGAGGGGGATGGTGTCTACCTAGGAGATACGCAGTATTTT.

The J gene is TRBJ2-7, the V gene TRBV30; possibly TRBD1 or TRBD2 for D (5 bases each). This CDR3 is built from 13 residues. The germline V gene has CDR1 GTSNPN and CDR2 SVGIG (reference sequence). V lost 6 bases and J 6 bases, leaving 18 bases between the germline ends. This CDR3 reads CACLPGPAAEQYV. The CDR3 DNA reads TGTGCCTGCCTTCCGGGACCGGCGGCCGAGCAGTACGTC.

This sequence joins TRBV12-3 or TRBV12-4 and TRBJ1-5, with D perhaps matching TRBD1 (5 bases). This CDR3 is built from 12 residues. Trimming removed 4 bases at V and 7 bases at J, with 8 bases between. The CDR3 nucleotides are TGTGCCAGCAGTTCCGGGGCCCAGCCCCAGCATTTT. It is translated as CASSSGAQPQHF.

This chain's CDR3 is CATSREDEKLFF. CDR3 DNA sequence: TGTGCCACCAGCAGAGAGGATGAAAAACTGTTTTTT. This sequence joins TRBV15 and TRBJ1-4; D is ambiguous. V lost 0 bases and J 6 bases, leaving 2 bases between the germline ends. Germline assignment: CDR1 LNHNV and CDR2 YYDKDF (reference sequence). This CDR3 is built from 12 residues. Filled out from reference TRBV15 and TRBJ1-4, the complete variable domain reads DAMVIQNPRYQVTQFGKPVTLSCSQTLNHNVMYWYQQKSSQAPKLLFHYYDKDFNNEADTPDNFQSRRPNTSFCFLDIRSPGLGDTAMYLCATSREDEKLFFGSGTQLSVL.